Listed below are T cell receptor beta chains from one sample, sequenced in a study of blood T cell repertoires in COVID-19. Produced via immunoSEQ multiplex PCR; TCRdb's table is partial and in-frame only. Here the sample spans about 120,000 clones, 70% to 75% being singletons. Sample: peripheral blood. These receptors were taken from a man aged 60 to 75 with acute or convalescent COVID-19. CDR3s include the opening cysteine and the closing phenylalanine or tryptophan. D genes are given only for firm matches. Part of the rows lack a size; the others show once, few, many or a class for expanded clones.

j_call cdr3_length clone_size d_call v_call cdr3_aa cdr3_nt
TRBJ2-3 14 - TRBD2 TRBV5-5 CASSSSGGTDTQYF TGTGCCAGCAGTTCTAGCGGGGGCACAGATACGCAGTATTTT
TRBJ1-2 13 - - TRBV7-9 CASSLDTRQGYTF TGTGCCAGCAGCTTAGACACTCGACAGGGCTACACCTTC
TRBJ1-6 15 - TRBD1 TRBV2 CASSPQGALNSPLHF TGTGCCAGCAGTCCCCAGGGGGCACTTAATTCACCCCTCCACTTT
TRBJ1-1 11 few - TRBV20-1 CSAPTTSEAFF TGCAGTGCCCCCACAACGTCTGAAGCTTTCTTT
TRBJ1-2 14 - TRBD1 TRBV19 CASSPGTGSDGYTF TGTGCCAGTAGTCCCGGGACAGGGTCCGATGGCTACACCTTC
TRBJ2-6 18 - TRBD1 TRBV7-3 CASSAAPGQGSGANVLTF TGTGCCAGCAGCGCGGCACCGGGACAGGGATCTGGGGCCAACGTCCTGACTTTC
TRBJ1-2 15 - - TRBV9 CASSEYSTGNYGYTF TGTGCCAGCAGCGAGTATTCGACAGGAAACTATGGCTACACCTTC
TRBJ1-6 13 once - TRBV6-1 CASETGYNSPLHF TGTGCCAGTGAAACAGGTTATAATTCACCCCTCCACTTT
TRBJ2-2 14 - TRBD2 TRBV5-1 CASSAGGPTGELFF TGCGCCAGCAGCGCGGGGGGCCCCACCGGGGAGCTGTTTTTT
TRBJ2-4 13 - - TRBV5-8 CASSFTVKNIQYF TGTGCCAGCAGCTTTACAGTCAAAAACATTCAGTACTTC
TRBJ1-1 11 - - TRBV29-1 CSVDQNTEAFF TGCAGCGTTGATCAGAACACTGAAGCTTTCTTT
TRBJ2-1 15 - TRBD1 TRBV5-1 CASSLGQGEYNEQFF TGCGCCAGCAGCTTAGGACAGGGGGAGTACAATGAGCAGTTCTTC
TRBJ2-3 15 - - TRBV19 CASSWRAVSTDTQYF TGTGCCAGTAGCTGGCGGGCGGTTAGCACAGATACGCAGTATTTT
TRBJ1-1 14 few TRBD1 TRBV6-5 CASRGQGMNTEAFF TGTGCCAGCAGAGGACAGGGGATGAACACTGAAGCTTTCTTT
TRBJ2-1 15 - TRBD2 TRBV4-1 CASSQVAGGYNEQFF TGCGCCAGCAGCCAAGTAGCGGGAGGGTACAATGAGCAGTTCTTC
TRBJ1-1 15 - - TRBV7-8 CASSYEGTGFTEAFF TGTGCCAGCAGTTATGAGGGTACAGGGTTCACTGAAGCTTTCTTT
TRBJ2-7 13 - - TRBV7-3 CASSVNRESEQYF TGTGCCAGCAGCGTAAACAGGGAGAGCGAGCAGTACTTC
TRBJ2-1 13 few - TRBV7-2 CASSLQRPNEQFF TGTGCCAGCAGCTTACAGCGGCCCAATGAGCAGTTCTTC
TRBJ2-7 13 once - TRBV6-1 CASSERESYEQYF TGTGCCAGCAGTGAAAGGGAGTCCTACGAGCAGTACTTC
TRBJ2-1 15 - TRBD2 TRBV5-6 CASTITSDYINEQFF TGTGCCAGCACCATTACTAGCGATTATATCAATGAGCAGTTCTTC
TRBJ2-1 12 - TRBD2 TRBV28 CASSLKRGEQFF TGTGCCAGCAGTTTAAAGCGGGGTGAGCAGTTCTTC
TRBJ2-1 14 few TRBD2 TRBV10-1 CASSEQIGTSAQFF TGCGCCAGCAGTGAGCAAATTGGGACTAGCGCGCAGTTCTTC
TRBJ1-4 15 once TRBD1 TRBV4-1 CASSQRQGVLEKLFF TGCGCCAGCAGCCAACGACAGGGGGTCTTAGAAAAACTGTTTTTT
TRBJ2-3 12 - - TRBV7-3 CASSFDSNTQYF TGTGCCAGCAGCTTTGACTCGAATACGCAGTATTTT
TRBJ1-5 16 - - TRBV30 CAWSVPEIRSNQPQHF TGTGCCTGGAGTGTACCCGAGATACGGAGCAATCAGCCCCAGCATTTT
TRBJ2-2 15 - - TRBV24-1 CATSGRLINTGELFF TGTGCCACCAGTGGGAGACTCATTAACACCGGGGAGCTGTTTTTT
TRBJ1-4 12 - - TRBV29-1 CSVEGVGEKLFF TGCAGCGTCGAGGGGGTAGGAGAAAAACTGTTTTTT
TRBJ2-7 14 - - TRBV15 CATSRRGSGLEQYF TGTGCCACCAGCAGGAGAGGGTCAGGTCTCGAGCAGTACTTC
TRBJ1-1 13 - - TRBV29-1 CSAGVFNQGEAFF TGCAGCGCTGGAGTTTTCAATCAGGGTGAAGCTTTCTTT
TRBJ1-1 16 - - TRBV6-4 CASSDTEPGQNTEAFF TGTGCCAGCAGTGACACCGAACCGGGACAGAACACTGAAGCTTTCTTT
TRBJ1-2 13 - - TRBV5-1 CASSQTGNYGYTF TGCGCCAGCAGCCAAACAGGGAACTATGGCTACACCTTC
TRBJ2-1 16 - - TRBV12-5 CASALGRGAQLNEQFF TGTGCTAGTGCCTTAGGTAGGGGCGCCCAACTCAATGAGCAGTTCTTC
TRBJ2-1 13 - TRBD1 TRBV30 CAWSVEGGDEQFF TGTGCCTGGAGTGTAGAAGGGGGCGATGAGCAGTTCTTC
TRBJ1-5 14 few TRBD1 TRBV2 CASSGTGKFQPQHF TGTGCCAGCAGTGGGACAGGGAAGTTTCAGCCCCAGCATTTT
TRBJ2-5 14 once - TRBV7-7 CASSLASGKETQYF TGTGCCAGCAGCTTGGCAAGCGGAAAAGAGACCCAGTACTTC
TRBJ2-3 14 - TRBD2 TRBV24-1 CAVALADTTDTQYF TGTGCCGTCGCACTAGCGGACACCACAGATACGCAGTATTTT
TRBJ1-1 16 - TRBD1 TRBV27 CASSNQEGQAAREAFF TGTGCCAGCAGTAACCAGGAGGGACAGGCGGCCCGTGAAGCTTTCTTT
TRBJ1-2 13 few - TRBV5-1 CASSLRQGDGYTF TGCGCCAGCAGCTTGCGCCAGGGCGATGGCTACACCTTC
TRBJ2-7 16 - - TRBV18 CASSPPRRVGSYEQYF TGTGCCAGCTCACCACCTCGGCGGGTCGGCTCCTACGAGCAGTACTTC
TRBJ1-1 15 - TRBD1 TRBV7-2 CASSLVAGQGTEAFF TGTGCCAGCAGCTTAGTTGCCGGACAGGGCACTGAAGCTTTCTTT
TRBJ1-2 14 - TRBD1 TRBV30 CAWSGTAENYGYTF TGTGCCTGGTCCGGGACAGCGGAAAACTATGGCTACACCTTC
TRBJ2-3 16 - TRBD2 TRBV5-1 CASRSPAGMMTDTQYF TGCGCCAGCAGGTCCCCAGCGGGAATGATGACAGATACGCAGTATTTT
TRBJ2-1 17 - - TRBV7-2 CASSLASGLRSYNEQFF TGTGCCAGCAGCTTAGCCTCTGGGCTTAGGTCCTACAATGAGCAGTTCTTC
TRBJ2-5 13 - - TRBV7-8 CASTQTGIETQYF TGTGCCAGCACCCAGACGGGGATAGAGACCCAGTACTTC
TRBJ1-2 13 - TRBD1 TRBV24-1 CATSAQTGDGYTF TGTGCCACCAGTGCCCAAACAGGGGACGGCTACACCTTC
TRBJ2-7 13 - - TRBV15 CATSAGLIPKQYF TGTGCCACCAGCGCGGGACTGATCCCCAAGCAGTACTTC
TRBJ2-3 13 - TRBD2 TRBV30 CAWTSGSTDTQYF TGTGCCTGGACTAGCGGGAGCACAGATACGCAGTATTTT
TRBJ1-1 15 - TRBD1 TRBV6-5 CASSYNRGRNTEAFF TGTGCCAGCAGTTACAACAGGGGACGGAACACTGAAGCTTTCTTT
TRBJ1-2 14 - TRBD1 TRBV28 CASSLEQGARGYTF TGTGCCAGCAGTCTGGAACAGGGGGCGCGAGGCTACACCTTC
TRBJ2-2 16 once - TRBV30 CAWSVRSRGRTGELFF TGTGCCTGGAGTGTAAGGAGCAGGGGACGGACCGGGGAGCTGTTTTTT
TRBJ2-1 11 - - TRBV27 CASSTRDEQFF TGTGCCAGCAGCACTAGAGATGAGCAGTTCTTC
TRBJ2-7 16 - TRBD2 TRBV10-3 CAISEGLAGVFYEQYF TGTGCCATCAGTGAAGGGCTAGCGGGAGTATTCTACGAGCAGTACTTC
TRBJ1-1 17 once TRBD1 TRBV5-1 CASSGGQGAVGRTEAFF TGCGCCAGCAGCGGAGGACAGGGGGCAGTTGGAAGGACTGAAGCTTTCTTT
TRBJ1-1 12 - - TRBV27 CASSSRQSEAFF TGTGCCAGCAGTTCTCGACAGTCTGAAGCTTTCTTT
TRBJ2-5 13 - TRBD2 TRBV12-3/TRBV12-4 CATGLATKETQYF TGTGCCACCGGACTAGCGACAAAAGAGACCCAGTACTTC
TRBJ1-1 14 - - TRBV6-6 CASSSGRENTEAFF TGTGCCAGCAGTAGCGGACGGGAGAACACTGAAGCTTTCTTT
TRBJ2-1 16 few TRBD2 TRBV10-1 CASSQAGLAGGNEQFF TGCGCCAGCAGCCAGGCCGGACTAGCGGGGGGCAATGAGCAGTTCTTC
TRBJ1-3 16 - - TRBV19 CASSRSGGSSGNTIYF TGTGCCAGTAGTCGATCCGGGGGATCCTCTGGAAACACCATATATTTT
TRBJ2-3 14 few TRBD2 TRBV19 CASKIRGGADPQYF TGTGCCAGTAAAATTCGGGGGGGGGCTGACCCGCAGTATTTT